This TCR beta chain was sequenced in a study of early T cells in non-severe SARS-CoV-2 infection. Individual cDNA molecules were tagged with unique molecular identifiers, the study reported. One entry per CDR3 protein, called by TCRdb with MiXCR from the 5' RACE reads. The sample shows around 50,000 distinct CDR3 sequences, about 12% of them seen only once. Trimming took 4 bases from V and 4 from J, leaving 11 bases between them. The germline V gene encodes CDR1 SGDLS and CDR2 YYNGEE. The CDR3 extends over 13 amino acids. The V gene is TRBV9, the J gene TRBJ1-1; D not certain. Sequencing was carried out using whole blood. The source of this sequence is an adult who was a healthcare worker with PCR-confirmed SARS-CoV-2 infection or an uninfected control (not recorded which). The CDR3 loop is CASSPHISTEAFF. The CDR3 DNA reads as TGTGCCAGCAGCCCCCATATCAGCACTGAAGCTTTCTTT.